This entry concerns a single TCR beta chain. What this receptor recognizes is not known. The record has no base qualities; no much larger clone is one base away. Library generation was performed with RACE. The sequencer was a NextSeq 500. During library preparation, unique molecular identifiers were attached to individual cDNA molecules so that TCRs could be counted quantitatively and reproducibly. From each blood RNA sample, both TCR alpha and TCR beta chains were sequenced. On the study's bioinformatics: A median of around 100,000 TCRs per sample was observed, with a range of about 20,000 to 750,000. The Decombinator software suite was used to annotate V, J and CDR3 in the TCR reads. For PS versus PT1 abundance plots, all samples were subsampled to the same number of TCRs (28,000). Expanded TCRs were defined as absent before sensitization and observed at least eight times at the 2-week time point. Through fastp at Q25 and MiXCR, TCRdb rebuilt clones from the public reads, retaining in-frame beta chains. Each CDR3 protein gets just one entry, which takes the most common genes and DNA from the rows behind it. Here the V and J calls rest on TCRdb's processing, not on the authors' analysis. For this sample the table gives 90,000 to 140,000 distinct CDR3 sequences, of which approximately 36% were detected only once. About 2.7% of the sample belongs to the ten largest clones.

This entry belongs to a study of human T cells and chemical hapten exposure (dated by TCRdb to the early 2020s). Background on the whole study: For sensitization, 2% DPC in acetone was applied to a roughly 2 cm by roughly 2 cm area of upper inner arm skin. The study tracked peripheral blood TCR repertoire changes in vivo during primary and secondary sensitization to the hapten diphenylcyclopropenone (DPC) in alopecia patients. Blood was sampled from patients pre-sensitization (week 0) and at 2, 6 and about 24 weeks after DPC sensitization. Libraries were combined into a pool for sequencing, and differences in TCR yield between samples came mainly from small differences in library volumes within the pool. Patch testing on the upper back used Finn chambers containing 0.01% DPC, with scoring done after 6 days according to International Contact Dermatitis Research Group standards. Throughout the approximately 26-week study period, patients were also given weekly therapeutic DPC doses on the scalp. Alopecia areata with under or over 50% scalp involvement, alopecia totalis and alopecia universalis were represented in the patient cohort, which was mostly female. For TCR sequencing, blood came from 25 to 35 alopecia patients at anywhere from one to four time points (pre-sensitization, 2, 6 and 24 weeks). Study-wide findings and limitations: Patch test score correlated positively with the number of PT1 expanded TCRs, reaching significance at thresholds 8, 16 and 32 but not at 4. Repeated subsampling changed both the strength of the expansion versus patch-test correlation and the threshold at which that correlation became significant. The number of TCRs above 1 in 1000 frequency did not change with DPC sensitization; there was no evidence of global repertoire structure alterations. Because every patient had alopecia, a presumed autoimmune disease, the patients' immune response might differ from that of healthy individuals. Significantly more large CDR3 similarity clusters were formed by expanded TCRs than by pre-sensitization or healthy control sets, consistent with antigen-driven responses.

The time point label of this sample denotes: patch test 3, about 24 weeks after DPC sensitization. The intended sense of this specimen's treatment or condition label: therapeutic diphenylcyclopropenone sensitization with weekly scalp DPC. At each patch-test visit, blood was drawn before the patch test was applied. To be eligible, patients had to be aged 18 to 70, diagnosed with alopecia and judged suitable for DPC therapy, while pregnant patients were excluded. Total RNA was extracted from unfractionated whole blood collected in Tempus Blood RNA tubes. The cysteine opens and the phenylalanine closes a CDR3 of 12 amino acids. Just the 36-base CDR3 DNA is kept, in frame starting at base 1. CDR1 and CDR2 are drawn from the germline V gene (reference sequence): GTSNPN, SVGIG. Between the V and J ends, shortened by 4 bases and 7 bases respectively, the junction contains 8 bases.

In this chain, TRBV30 is recombined with TRBJ1-6; no D segment can be confidently identified. This clonotype was obtained from a man between 35 and 55 years old with alopecia areata. Some clones in this sample may be carry-over from other donors' samples. The source was whole blood, collected in connection with sensitization to the hapten diphenylcyclopropenone (DPC). The nucleotide sequence reads as follows: TGTGCCTGGAACGGGTTGAATTCACCCCTCCACTTT. Its coded protein is CAWNGLNSPLHF.